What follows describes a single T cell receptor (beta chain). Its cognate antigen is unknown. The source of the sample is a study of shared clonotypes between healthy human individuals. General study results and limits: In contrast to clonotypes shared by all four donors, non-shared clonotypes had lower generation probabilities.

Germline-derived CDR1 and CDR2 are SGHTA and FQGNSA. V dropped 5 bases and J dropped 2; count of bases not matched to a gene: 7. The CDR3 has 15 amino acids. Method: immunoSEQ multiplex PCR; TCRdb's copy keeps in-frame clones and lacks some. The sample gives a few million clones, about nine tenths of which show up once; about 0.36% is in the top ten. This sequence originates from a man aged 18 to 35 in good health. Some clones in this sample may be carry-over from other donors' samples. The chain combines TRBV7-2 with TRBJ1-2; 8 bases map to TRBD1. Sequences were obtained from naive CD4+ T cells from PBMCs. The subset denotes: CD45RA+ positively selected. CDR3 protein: CASSPLGDRNYGYTF. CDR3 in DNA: TGTGCCAGCAGCCCTTTGGGGGACAGGAACTATGGCTACACCTTC.